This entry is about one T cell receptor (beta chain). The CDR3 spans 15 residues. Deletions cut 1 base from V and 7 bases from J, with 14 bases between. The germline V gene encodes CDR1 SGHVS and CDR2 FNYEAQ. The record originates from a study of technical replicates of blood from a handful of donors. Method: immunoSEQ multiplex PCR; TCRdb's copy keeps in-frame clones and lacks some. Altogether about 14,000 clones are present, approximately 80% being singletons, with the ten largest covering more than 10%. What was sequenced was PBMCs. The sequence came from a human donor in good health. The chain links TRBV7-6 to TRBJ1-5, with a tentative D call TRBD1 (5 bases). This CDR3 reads CASSLETGSFQPQHF. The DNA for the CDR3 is TGTGCCAGCAGCTTAGAAACAGGATCGTTCCAGCCCCAGCATTTT.